The present T cell receptor beta chain was sequenced within a study of cytomegalovirus exposure and HLA in healthy donors. Overall study findings and caveats: A further, later analysis showed that HLA-associated TCR beta chains (compared with equally common others) were more clonally expanded. Later analysis demonstrated an association between a missense DCLRE1C variant and TCR beta V- and J-gene trimming. The sole available immune exposure information was CMV serostatus.

In the case of this clone: Its cognate antigen is unknown.

V trimming: 4 bases; J trimming: 3 bases; junction bases outside the gene matches: 3. The length of the CDR3 is 14 residues. From germline, CDR1 is SGHRS and CDR2 YFSETQ. It was with 60 Vbeta and 13 Jbeta primers that the PCR ran. Sequencing was performed with immunoSEQ multiplex PCR; in TCRdb, only in-frame clones are kept and a portion is missing. The sample has roughly 180,000 clones; about 81% are singletons. The origin of this receptor is a woman younger than 35 in good health and CMV-seropositive. Sequenced material: PBMCs. This chain connects TRBV5-1 to TRBJ2-1; 8 bases are a match to TRBD2. In DNA form, the CDR3 reads TGCGCCAGCAGCCCGGGGGGGGTCTACAATGAGCAGTTCTTC. Amino acids: CASSPGGVYNEQFF.